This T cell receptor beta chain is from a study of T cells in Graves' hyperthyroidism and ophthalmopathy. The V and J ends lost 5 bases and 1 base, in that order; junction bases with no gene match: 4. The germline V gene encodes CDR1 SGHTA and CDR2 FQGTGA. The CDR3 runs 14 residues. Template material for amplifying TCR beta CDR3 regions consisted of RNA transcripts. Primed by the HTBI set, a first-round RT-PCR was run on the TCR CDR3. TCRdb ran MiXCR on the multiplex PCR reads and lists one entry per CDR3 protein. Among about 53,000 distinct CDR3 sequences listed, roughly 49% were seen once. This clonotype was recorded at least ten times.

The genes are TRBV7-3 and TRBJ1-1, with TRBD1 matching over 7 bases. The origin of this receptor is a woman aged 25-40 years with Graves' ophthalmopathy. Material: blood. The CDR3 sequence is CASSPTGTNTEAFF. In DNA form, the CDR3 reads TGTGCCAGCAGCCCGACAGGGACGAACACTGAAGCTTTCTTT. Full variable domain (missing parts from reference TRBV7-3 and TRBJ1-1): GAGVSQTPSNKVTEKGKYVELRCDPISGHTALYWYRQSLGQGPEFLIYFQGTGAADDSGLPNDRFFAVRPEGSVSTLKIQRTERGDSAVYLCASSPTGTNTEAFFGQGTRLTVV.